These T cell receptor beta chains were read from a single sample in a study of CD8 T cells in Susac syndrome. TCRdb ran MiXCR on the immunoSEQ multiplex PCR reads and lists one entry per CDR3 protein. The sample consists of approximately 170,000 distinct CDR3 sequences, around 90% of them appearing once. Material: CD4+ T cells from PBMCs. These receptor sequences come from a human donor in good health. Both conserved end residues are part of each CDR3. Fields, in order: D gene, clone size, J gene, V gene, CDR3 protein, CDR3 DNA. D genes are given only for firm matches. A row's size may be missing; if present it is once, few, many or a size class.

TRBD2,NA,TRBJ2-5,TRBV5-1,CASSYLTSAFGETQYF,TGCGCCAGCAGCTACCTAACTAGCGCCTTCGGGGAGACCCAGTACTTC
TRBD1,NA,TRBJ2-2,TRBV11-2,CASSQTGMVPGELFF,TGTGCCAGCAGTCAGACAGGGATGGTCCCCGGGGAGCTGTTTTTT
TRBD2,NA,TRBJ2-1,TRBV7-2,CASSSPPGGGYNEQFF,TGTGCCAGCAGCTCCCCCCCGGGCGGGGGCTACAATGAGCAGTTCTTC
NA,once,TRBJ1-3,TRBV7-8,CASSLTIGGNTIYF,TGTGCCAGCAGCTTAACCATTGGTGGAAACACCATATATTTT
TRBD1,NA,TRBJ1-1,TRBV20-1,CSARSTGGGSIEAFF,TGCAGTGCTAGGTCCACAGGGGGCGGTTCGATTGAAGCTTTCTTT
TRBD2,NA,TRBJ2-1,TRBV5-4,CASSPTGTSGSGEQFF,TGTGCCAGCAGTCCTACCGGGACTAGCGGGAGTGGTGAGCAGTTCTTC
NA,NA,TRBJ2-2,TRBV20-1,CSAQWDTNTGELFF,TGCAGTGCACAATGGGACACGAACACCGGGGAGCTGTTTTTT
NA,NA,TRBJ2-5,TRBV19,CATGQLRETQYF,TGTGCCACTGGACAGCTGAGAGAGACCCAGTACTTC
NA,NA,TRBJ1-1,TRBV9,CASSPLGGGEEAFF,TGTGCCAGCAGCCCCTTAGGAGGGGGGGAGGAAGCTTTCTTT
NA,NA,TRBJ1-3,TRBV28,CASSLAANTIYF,TGTGCCAGCAGTTTAGCCGCAAACACCATATATTTT
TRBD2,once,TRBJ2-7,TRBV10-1,CASRAGTSPPQQYF,TGCGCCAGCAGAGCCGGGACTAGCCCCCCTCAGCAGTACTTC
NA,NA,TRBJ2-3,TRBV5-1,CASSLNAKGVNTQYF,TGCGCCAGCAGCCTAAACGCAAAGGGGGTAAATACGCAGTATTTT
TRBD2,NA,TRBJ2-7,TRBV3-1,CASSRGEGAGREQYF,TGTGCCAGCAGCCGCGGCGAGGGAGCGGGGCGAGAGCAGTACTTC
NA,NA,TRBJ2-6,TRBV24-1,CATSDWDGSSGANVLTF,TGTGCCACCAGTGATTGGGACGGTAGCTCTGGGGCCAACGTCCTGACTTTC
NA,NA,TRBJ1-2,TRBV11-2,CASSPRDGANGYTF,TGTGCCAGCAGCCCTCGGGACGGTGCAAACGGCTACACTTTC
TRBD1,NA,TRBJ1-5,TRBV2,CASRPRQGTPQHF,TGTGCCAGCAGGCCTCGACAGGGTACGCCCCAGCATTTT
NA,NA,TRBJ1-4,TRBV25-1,CASSEGNEKLFF,TGTGCCAGCAGTGAGGGGAATGAAAAACTGTTTTTT
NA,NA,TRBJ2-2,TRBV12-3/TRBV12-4,CASSPANANTGELFF,TGTGCCAGCAGTCCTGCCAACGCGAACACCGGGGAGCTGTTTTTT
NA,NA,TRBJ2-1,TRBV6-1,CASRARNEQFF,TGTGCCAGCAGGGCACGAAATGAGCAGTTCTTC
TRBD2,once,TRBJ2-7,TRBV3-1,CASSRKGSGTSGHPYEQYF,TGTGCCAGCAGCCGCAAGGGATCCGGGACTAGCGGTCATCCCTACGAGCAGTACTTC
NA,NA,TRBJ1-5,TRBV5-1,CASSPGVGMGNQPQHF,TGCGCCAGCAGCCCGGGGGTCGGAATGGGGAATCAGCCCCAGCATTTT
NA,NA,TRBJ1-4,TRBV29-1,CSVEEGALGEKLFF,TGCAGCGTTGAAGAGGGCGCTCTCGGGGAAAAACTGTTTTTT
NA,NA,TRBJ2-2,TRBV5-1,CASTQGRLSNTGELFF,TGCGCCAGCACCCAGGGTCGACTCTCCAACACCGGGGAGCTGTTTTTT
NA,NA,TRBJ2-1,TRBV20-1,CSASPMDGIGNEQFF,TGCAGTGCTAGCCCCATGGACGGGATTGGCAATGAGCAGTTCTTC
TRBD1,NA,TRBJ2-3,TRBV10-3,CAISESPGGDTQYF,TGTGCCATCAGTGAGTCGCCAGGGGGAGATACGCAGTATTTT
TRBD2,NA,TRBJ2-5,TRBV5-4,CASSLGGGSPQETQYF,TGTGCCAGCAGCTTGGGGGGCGGGAGCCCCCAAGAGACCCAGTACTTC
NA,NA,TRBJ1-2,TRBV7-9,CASSLGTADSNYGYTF,TGTGCCAGCAGCTTAGGGACGGCAGACTCTAACTATGGCTACACCTTC
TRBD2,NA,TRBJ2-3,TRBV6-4,CASTPLAGGGADTQYF,TGTGCCAGCACTCCACTAGCGGGAGGTGGTGCAGATACGCAGTATTTT
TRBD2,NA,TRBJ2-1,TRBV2,CASGKARAGAGEQFF,TGTGCCAGCGGGAAGGCCAGGGCGGGAGCTGGTGAGCAGTTCTTC
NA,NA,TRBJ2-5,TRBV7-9,CASRDDGQSETQYF,TGTGCCAGCAGGGACGATGGACAGTCAGAGACCCAGTACTTC
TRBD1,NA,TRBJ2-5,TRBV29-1,CSVETGEETQYF,TGCAGCGTTGAGACAGGGGAAGAGACCCAGTACTTC
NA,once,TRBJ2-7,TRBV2,CASQGSYEQYF,TGTGCCAGCCAGGGATCCTACGAGCAGTACTTC